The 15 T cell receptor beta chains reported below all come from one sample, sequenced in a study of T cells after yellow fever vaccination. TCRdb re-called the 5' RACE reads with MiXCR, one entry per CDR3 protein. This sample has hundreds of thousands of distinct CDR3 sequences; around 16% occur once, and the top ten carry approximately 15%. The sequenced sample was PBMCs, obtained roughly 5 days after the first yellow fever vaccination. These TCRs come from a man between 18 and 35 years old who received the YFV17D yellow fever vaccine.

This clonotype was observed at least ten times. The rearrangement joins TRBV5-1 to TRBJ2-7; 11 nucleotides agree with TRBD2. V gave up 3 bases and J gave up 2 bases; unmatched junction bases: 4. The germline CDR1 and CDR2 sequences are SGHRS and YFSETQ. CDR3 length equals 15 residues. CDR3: CASSSGTSGAYEQYV. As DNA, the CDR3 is TGCGCCAGCAGCTCCGGGACTAGCGGAGCCTACGAGCAGTACGTC.

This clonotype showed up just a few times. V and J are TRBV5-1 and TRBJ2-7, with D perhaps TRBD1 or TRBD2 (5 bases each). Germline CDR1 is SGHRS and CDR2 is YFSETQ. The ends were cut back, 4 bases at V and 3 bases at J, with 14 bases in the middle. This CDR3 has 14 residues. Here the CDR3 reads CASSRGDVNYEQYF. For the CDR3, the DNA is TGCGCCAGCAGCCGAGGGGATGTTAACTACGAGCAGTACTTC.

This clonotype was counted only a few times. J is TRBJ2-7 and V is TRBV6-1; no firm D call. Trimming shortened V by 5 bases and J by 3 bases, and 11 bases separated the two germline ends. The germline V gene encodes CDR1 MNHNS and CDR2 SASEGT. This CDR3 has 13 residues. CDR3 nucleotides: TGTGCCAGCAGTCCCAATTGGGTCTACGAGCAGTACTTC. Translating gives CASSPNWVYEQYF.

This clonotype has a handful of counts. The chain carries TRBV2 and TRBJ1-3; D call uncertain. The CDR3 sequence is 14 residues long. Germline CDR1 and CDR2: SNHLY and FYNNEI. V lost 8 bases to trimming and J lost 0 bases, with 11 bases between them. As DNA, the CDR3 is TGTGCCAGCTTCGCGGCAGCCTCTGGAAACACCATATATTTT. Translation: CASFAAASGNTIYF.

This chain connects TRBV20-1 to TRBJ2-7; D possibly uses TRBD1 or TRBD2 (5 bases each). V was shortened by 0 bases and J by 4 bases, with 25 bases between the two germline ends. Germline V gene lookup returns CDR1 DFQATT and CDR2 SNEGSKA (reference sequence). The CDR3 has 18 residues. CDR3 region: CSARDSQERDGLPYEQYF. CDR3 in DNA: TGCAGTGCTAGAGACTCACAGGAACGGGACGGTTTACCTTACGAGCAGTACTTC.

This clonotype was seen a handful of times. The DNA for the CDR3 is TGTGCCAGCAGCCGCAGCGGGGGGGGGATCAATGAGCAGTTCTTC. Its translation is CASSRSGGGINEQFF. The J gene is TRBJ2-1, the V gene TRBV11-3; 10 bases are shared with TRBD2. Germline V gene sequence: CDR1 SGHNT, CDR2 YENEEA. Unmatched junction bases numbered 7, after V lost 5 bases and J lost 6 bases. The CDR3 sequence is 15 residues long.

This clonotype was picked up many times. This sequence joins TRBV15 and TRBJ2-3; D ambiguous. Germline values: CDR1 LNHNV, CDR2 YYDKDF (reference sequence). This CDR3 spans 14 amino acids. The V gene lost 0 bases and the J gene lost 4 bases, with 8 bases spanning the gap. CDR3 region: CATSREEFPDTQYF. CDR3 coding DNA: TGTGCCACCAGCAGAGAGGAGTTCCCAGATACGCAGTATTTT.

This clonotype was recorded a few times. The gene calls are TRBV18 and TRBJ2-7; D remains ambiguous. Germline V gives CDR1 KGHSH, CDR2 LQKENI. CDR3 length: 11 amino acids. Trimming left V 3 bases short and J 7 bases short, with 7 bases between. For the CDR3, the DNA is TGTGCCAGCTCACCGGCGGAGGAGCAGTACTTC. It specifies CASSPAEEQYF. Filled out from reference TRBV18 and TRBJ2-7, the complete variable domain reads NAGVMQNPRHLVRRRGQEARLRCSPMKGHSHVYWYRQLPEEGLKFMVYLQKENIIDESGMPKERFSAEFPKEGPSILRIQQVVRGDSAAYFCASSPAEEQYFGPGTRLTVT.

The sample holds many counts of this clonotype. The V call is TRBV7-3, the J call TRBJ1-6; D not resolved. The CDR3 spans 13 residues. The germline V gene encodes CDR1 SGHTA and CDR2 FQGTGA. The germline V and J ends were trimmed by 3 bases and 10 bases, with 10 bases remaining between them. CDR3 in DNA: TGTGCCAGCAGCTTCCAACCAACCTCACCCCTCCACTTT. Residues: CASSFQPTSPLHF.

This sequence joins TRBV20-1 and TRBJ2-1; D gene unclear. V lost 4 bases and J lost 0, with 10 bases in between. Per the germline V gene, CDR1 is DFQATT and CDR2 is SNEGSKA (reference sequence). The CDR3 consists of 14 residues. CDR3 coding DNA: TGCAGTGCTACCCCAATGAGCTCCTACAATGAGCAGTTCTTC. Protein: CSATPMSSYNEQFF.

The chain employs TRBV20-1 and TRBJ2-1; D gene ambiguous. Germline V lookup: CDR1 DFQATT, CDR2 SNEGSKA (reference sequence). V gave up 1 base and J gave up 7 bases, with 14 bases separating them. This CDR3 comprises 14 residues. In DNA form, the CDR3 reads TGCAGTGCTAGAGTCGATTCCGCGAGGAATGAGCAGTTCTTC. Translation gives CSARVDSARNEQFF.

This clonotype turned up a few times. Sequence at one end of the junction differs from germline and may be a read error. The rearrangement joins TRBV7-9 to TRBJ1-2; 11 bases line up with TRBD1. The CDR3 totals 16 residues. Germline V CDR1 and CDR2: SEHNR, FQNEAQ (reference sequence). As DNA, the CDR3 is TGTGCCAGCAGTTTAGGACAGGGGGCTGATAACTATGGCTACACCTTC. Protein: CASSLGQGADNYGYTF.

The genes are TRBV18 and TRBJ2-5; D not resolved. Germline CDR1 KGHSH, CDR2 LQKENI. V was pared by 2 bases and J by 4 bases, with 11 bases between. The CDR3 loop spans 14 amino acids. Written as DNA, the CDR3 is TGTGCCAGCTCACCAGTTCCCAGTAGAGAGACCCAGTACTTC. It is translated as CASSPVPSRETQYF.

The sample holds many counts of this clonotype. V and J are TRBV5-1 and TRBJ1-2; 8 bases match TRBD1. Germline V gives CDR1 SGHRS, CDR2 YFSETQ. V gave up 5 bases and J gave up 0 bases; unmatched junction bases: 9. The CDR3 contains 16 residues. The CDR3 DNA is TGCGCCAGCAGATTTGCTCCGGGACAGGCTAACTATGGCTACACCTTC. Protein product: CASRFAPGQANYGYTF.

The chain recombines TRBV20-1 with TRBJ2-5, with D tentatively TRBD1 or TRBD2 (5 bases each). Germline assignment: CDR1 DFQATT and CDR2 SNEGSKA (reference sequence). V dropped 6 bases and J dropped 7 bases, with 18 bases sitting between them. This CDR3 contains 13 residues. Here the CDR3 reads CSAPRRDRRTQYF. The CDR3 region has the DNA TGCAGTGCCCCCCGCCGGGACCGTAGGACCCAGTACTTC.